The source of this T cell receptor (beta chain) is a study of T cells in Graves' hyperthyroidism and ophthalmopathy. At the level of the study: Initial diagnosis, before any treatment, was when peripheral blood was collected.

Broader study findings: Ophthalmopathy was distinguished from stable hyperthyroidism by 13 V-J signatures.

This clonotype was detected only a few times. Its antigen is as yet unknown. V was pared by 0 bases and J by 2 bases, with 11 bases between. Germline-derived CDR1 and CDR2 are MGHRA and YSYEKL. This CDR3 contains 16 residues. Amplification of TCR beta CDR3 regions used RNA as the template. Using the HTBI primer set, a first-round RT-PCR was run on the TCR CDR3. TCRdb processed the multiplex PCR reads anew with MiXCR; each CDR3 protein has one entry. Among roughly 550,000 distinct CDR3 sequences listed, around 15% were seen once. Criteria for exclusion of patients were uncontrolled infection, other autoimmune disease, pregnancy or lactation. Source material for PBMCs was over 7.5 ml fresh peripheral blood.

This clonotype originated in a woman aged 25 to 39 with Graves' ophthalmopathy. Material for sequencing was blood. The V call is TRBV4-1, the J call TRBJ1-5; weak D call: TRBD1 (5 bases). CDR3: CASSQDLAGRNQPQHF. Here the CDR3 DNA reads TGCGCCAGCAGCCAAGATCTTGCAGGGCGCAATCAGCCCCAGCATTTT.